These T cell receptor beta chains were read from a single sample in a study of CD8 T cells in Susac syndrome. TCRdb independently ran MiXCR on the immunoSEQ multiplex PCR reads; one entry per CDR3 protein. In the table there are approximately 150,000 distinct CDR3 sequences, roughly 95% of which are singletons. The sample was CD4+ T cells from PBMCs. The receptors shown here come from a human donor with multiple sclerosis. The CDR3 runs from the conserved cysteine through the conserved F or W. Fields, in order: CDR3 DNA, CDR3 protein, clone size, CDR3 length, D gene, J gene, V gene. The D gene is left open where the match is weak. The size field is filled for only some rows; it gives once, few, many or a size class.

DNA: TGTGCCACCAGTTCAGGGAGCTCCTACGAGCAGTACTTC
CDR3: CATSSGSSYEQYF
size: .
length: 13
D: .
J: TRBJ2-7
V: TRBV24-1

DNA: TGTGCCAGCAGCTTGACAGATTACAATGAGCAGTTCTTC
CDR3: CASSLTDYNEQFF
size: few
length: 13
D: .
J: TRBJ2-1
V: TRBV7-8

DNA: TGTGCCAGCAGTTCCAGGACCTGGGAGGAGACCCAGTACTTC
CDR3: CASSSRTWEETQYF
size: .
length: 14
D: .
J: TRBJ2-5
V: TRBV6-2/TRBV6-3

DNA: TGTGCCTGGAGTACGGGCGGGAGTAAGTACAATGAGCAGTTCTTC
CDR3: CAWSTGGSKYNEQFF
size: once
length: 15
D: TRBD2
J: TRBJ2-1
V: TRBV30

DNA: TGCAGCGTTTTAACTAGCGGGAGCCCAGATACGCAGTATTTT
CDR3: CSVLTSGSPDTQYF
size: .
length: 14
D: TRBD2
J: TRBJ2-3
V: TRBV29-1

DNA: TGTGCCAGCAGCTCGATGACCGGGAATTATTACACTGAAGCTTTCTTT
CDR3: CASSSMTGNYYTEAFF
size: .
length: 16
D: .
J: TRBJ1-1
V: TRBV7-9

DNA: TGTGCCAGCAGTTTCGTCTACCAAGAGACCCAGTACTTC
CDR3: CASSFVYQETQYF
size: .
length: 13
D: .
J: TRBJ2-5
V: TRBV27

DNA: TGCGCCAGCAGCCAAGATCCGGATCAGAACACCATATATTTT
CDR3: CASSQDPDQNTIYF
size: .
length: 14
D: .
J: TRBJ1-3
V: TRBV4-1

DNA: TGTGCCAGCAGCTTGGCCGGCGGTTACACCGGGGAGCTGTTTTTT
CDR3: CASSLAGGYTGELFF
size: few
length: 15
D: .
J: TRBJ2-2
V: TRBV5-6

DNA: TGTGCCTCCACCGGGATGAACACTGAAGCTTTCTTT
CDR3: CASTGMNTEAFF
size: few
length: 12
D: .
J: TRBJ1-1
V: TRBV19

DNA: TGTGCCAGCAGTAACGAGGCGGCTAGCACAGATACGCAGTATTTT
CDR3: CASSNEAASTDTQYF
size: .
length: 15
D: .
J: TRBJ2-3
V: TRBV6-6

DNA: TGTGCCAGCAGTTCAGGGACAGCTGCTAACTATGGCTACACCTTC
CDR3: CASSSGTAANYGYTF
size: .
length: 15
D: TRBD1
J: TRBJ1-2
V: TRBV12-3/TRBV12-4

DNA: TGTGCCAGCAGTTTTTTCCGGAGCGGGATGGACAACAATGAGCAGTTCTTC
CDR3: CASSFFRSGMDNNEQFF
size: .
length: 17
D: TRBD2
J: TRBJ2-1
V: TRBV12-3/TRBV12-4

DNA: TGTGCCAGCAGCCAAGGGAGAAATGAGCAGTTCTTC
CDR3: CASSQGRNEQFF
size: .
length: 12
D: .
J: TRBJ2-1
V: TRBV3-1

DNA: TGTGCCTGGGCTCTCTTGACAGGGGGCGCAACTGATGGCTACACCTTC
CDR3: CAWALLTGGATDGYTF
size: .
length: 16
D: TRBD1
J: TRBJ1-2
V: TRBV30

DNA: TGTGCCGGCAGGGGGTTTACAGATACGCAGTATTTT
CDR3: CAGRGFTDTQYF
size: .
length: 12
D: TRBD1
J: TRBJ2-3
V: TRBV7-9

DNA: TGTGCCAGTCCCCGCGGGGGGAGGGGGATTGATGAAAAACTGTTTTTT
CDR3: CASPRGGRGIDEKLFF
size: .
length: 16
D: .
J: TRBJ1-4
V: TRBV7-2

DNA: TGTGCCAGCAGCCATGCCGGGGAGCTGTTTTTT
CDR3: CASSHAGELFF
size: .
length: 11
D: .
J: TRBJ2-2
V: TRBV3-1

DNA: TGTGCCAGCAGCCCTGGGGCTGACTATGGCTACACCTTC
CDR3: CASSPGADYGYTF
size: .
length: 13
D: .
J: TRBJ1-2
V: TRBV7-9

DNA: TGTGCCGCCGGAGACGGGGCGGACCTTTATGGCTACACCTTC
CDR3: CAAGDGADLYGYTF
size: .
length: 14
D: .
J: TRBJ1-2
V: TRBV30

DNA: TGTGCCAGCCGACAGAACCAAGAGACCCAGTACTTC
CDR3: CASRQNQETQYF
size: .
length: 12
D: .
J: TRBJ2-5
V: TRBV6-2/TRBV6-3

DNA: TGTGCCAGCAGTCTAGGGGGTTCTGGGGCCAACGTCCTGACTTTC
CDR3: CASSLGGSGANVLTF
size: few
length: 15
D: .
J: TRBJ2-6
V: TRBV6-5

DNA: TGTGCCAGCAGCCCCTCGGGAGACGCTGAAGCTTTCTTT
CDR3: CASSPSGDAEAFF
size: .
length: 13
D: .
J: TRBJ1-1
V: TRBV7-3

DNA: TGTGCCAGCGGGATCGCGGGGCCCGCGGCCCAGTACTTC
CDR3: CASGIAGPAAQYF
size: .
length: 13
D: .
J: TRBJ2-5
V: TRBV2

DNA: TGTGCCAGCAGGATCGACAGGCAAGGGGGCACCATATATTTT
CDR3: CASRIDRQGGTIYF
size: .
length: 14
D: .
J: TRBJ1-3
V: TRBV7-2

DNA: TGTGCCAGCAGTTTAGCACAGTTGAACACTGAAGCTTTCTTT
CDR3: CASSLAQLNTEAFF
size: few
length: 14
D: .
J: TRBJ1-1
V: TRBV12-3/TRBV12-4

DNA: TGTGCCAGCAGTTATTTAGCGGGCGGCTATGAGCAGTTCTTC
CDR3: CASSYLAGGYEQFF
size: once
length: 14
D: TRBD2
J: TRBJ2-1
V: TRBV6-5

DNA: TGTGCCAGCAGCGTAGGGGACAGGAGCTACGAGCAGTACTTC
CDR3: CASSVGDRSYEQYF
size: .
length: 14
D: TRBD1
J: TRBJ2-7
V: TRBV9

DNA: TGTGCCTGGAGCCAAGGGACAGGGGGACGCACAGATACGCAGTATTTT
CDR3: CAWSQGTGGRTDTQYF
size: .
length: 16
D: TRBD1
J: TRBJ2-3
V: TRBV30

DNA: TGTGCCACGAGGGGCTACGACGAGCAGTACTTC
CDR3: CATRGYDEQYF
size: .
length: 11
D: .
J: TRBJ2-7
V: TRBV15

DNA: TGTGCTAGTGGTTTGGTACAGGGGCAGTCGTTC
CDR3: CASGLVQGQSF
size: .
length: 11
D: TRBD1
J: TRBJ1-2
V: TRBV12-5

DNA: TGTGCCACTGGGGGGGTATCGGAGGATCAGCCCCAGCATTTT
CDR3: CATGGVSEDQPQHF
size: .
length: 14
D: .
J: TRBJ1-5
V: TRBV6-2/TRBV6-3

DNA: TGTGCCAGCAGTTTATACCCGACTAGCGGGAGGGGCGAGCAGTACTTC
CDR3: CASSLYPTSGRGEQYF
size: once
length: 16
D: TRBD2
J: TRBJ2-7
V: TRBV28

DNA: TGCAGTGCTAGAGATCTGAGGGAGCGGGAGATGGGCGATGAGCAGTTCTTC
CDR3: CSARDLREREMGDEQFF
size: .
length: 17
D: TRBD2
J: TRBJ2-1
V: TRBV20-1

DNA: TGTGCCTGGAGTGGGGGCAGTCGTCAGGCTTTCTTT
CDR3: CAWSGGSRQAFF
size: .
length: 12
D: .
J: TRBJ1-1
V: TRBV30

DNA: TGTGCCAGCAGTGGTGAAGGTAATCAGCCCCAGCATTTT
CDR3: CASSGEGNQPQHF
size: .
length: 13
D: .
J: TRBJ1-5
V: TRBV2

DNA: TGCGCCAGCAGCACCGGACAGACATCCACCCGGGAGCTGTTTTTT
CDR3: CASSTGQTSTRELFF
size: .
length: 15
D: .
J: TRBJ2-2
V: TRBV5-1